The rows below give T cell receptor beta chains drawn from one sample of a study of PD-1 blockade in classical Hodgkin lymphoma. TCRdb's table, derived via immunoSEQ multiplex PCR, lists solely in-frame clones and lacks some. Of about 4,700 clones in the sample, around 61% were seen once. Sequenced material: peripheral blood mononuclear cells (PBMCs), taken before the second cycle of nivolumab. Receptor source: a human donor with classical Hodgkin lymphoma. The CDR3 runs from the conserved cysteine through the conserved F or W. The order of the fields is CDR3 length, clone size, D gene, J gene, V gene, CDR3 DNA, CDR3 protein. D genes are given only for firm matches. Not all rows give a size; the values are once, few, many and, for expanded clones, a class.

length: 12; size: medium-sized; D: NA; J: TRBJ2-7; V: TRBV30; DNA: TGTGCCTGGGAGACGAATCCCTACGAGCAGTACTTC; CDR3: CAWETNPYEQYF
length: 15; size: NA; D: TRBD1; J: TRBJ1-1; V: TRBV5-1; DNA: TGCGCCAGCAGCTTTTCTGGGACAGGTAACACTGAAGCTTTCTTT; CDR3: CASSFSGTGNTEAFF
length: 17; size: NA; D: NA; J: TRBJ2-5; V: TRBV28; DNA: TGCGCCAGCAGACAACACCGCCCACCAGGGGTCTTGGTGACCCAGTACTTC; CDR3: CASRQHRPPGVLVTQYF
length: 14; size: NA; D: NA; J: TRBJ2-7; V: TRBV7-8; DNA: TGTGCCTGCAGCTTTAGCGGTACAGACTACGAGCAGTACTTC; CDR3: CACSFSGTDYEQYF
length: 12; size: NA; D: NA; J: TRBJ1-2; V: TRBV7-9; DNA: TGTGCCAGCAGCCCGTTAGGGTCCGGCTACACCTTC; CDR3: CASSPLGSGYTF
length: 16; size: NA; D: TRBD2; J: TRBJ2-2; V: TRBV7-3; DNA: TGTGCCAGCAGCCGATGGGCTAGCGGAAACACCGGGGAGCTGTTTTTT; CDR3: CASSRWASGNTGELFF
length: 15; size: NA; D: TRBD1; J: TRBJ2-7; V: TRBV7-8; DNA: TGTGCCAGCAGCTCTAACAGGGGGCATCTGGACGAGCAGTACTTC; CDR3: CASSSNRGHLDEQYF
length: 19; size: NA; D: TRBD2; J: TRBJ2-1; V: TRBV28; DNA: TGTGCCAGCAGTTTCTACCGGGGACTAGCGGGAGGACCGGGGAATGAGCAGTTCTTC; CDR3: CASSFYRGLAGGPGNEQFF
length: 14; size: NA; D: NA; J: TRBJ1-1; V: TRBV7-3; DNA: TGTGCCAGCAGCTTATTGGGGGAGGGCACTGAAGCTTTCTTT; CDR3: CASSLLGEGTEAFF
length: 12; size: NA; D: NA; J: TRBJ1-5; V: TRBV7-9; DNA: TGTGCCAGCAGCAAACAGGATCAGCCCCAGCATTTT; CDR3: CASSKQDQPQHF
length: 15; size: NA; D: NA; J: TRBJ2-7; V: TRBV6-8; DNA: TGTGCCAGCAGCACGATGGTGGTAAGCTCCTACGAGCAGTACTTC; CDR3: CASSTMVVSSYEQYF
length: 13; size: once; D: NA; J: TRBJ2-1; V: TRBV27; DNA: TGTGCCAGCAGTTCAATGGCAAGCAATGAGCAGTTCTTC; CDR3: CASSSMASNEQFF
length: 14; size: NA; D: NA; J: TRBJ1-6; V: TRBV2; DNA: TGTGCCAGCACTATGGACACCGGGAATTCACCCCTCCACTTT; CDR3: CASTMDTGNSPLHF